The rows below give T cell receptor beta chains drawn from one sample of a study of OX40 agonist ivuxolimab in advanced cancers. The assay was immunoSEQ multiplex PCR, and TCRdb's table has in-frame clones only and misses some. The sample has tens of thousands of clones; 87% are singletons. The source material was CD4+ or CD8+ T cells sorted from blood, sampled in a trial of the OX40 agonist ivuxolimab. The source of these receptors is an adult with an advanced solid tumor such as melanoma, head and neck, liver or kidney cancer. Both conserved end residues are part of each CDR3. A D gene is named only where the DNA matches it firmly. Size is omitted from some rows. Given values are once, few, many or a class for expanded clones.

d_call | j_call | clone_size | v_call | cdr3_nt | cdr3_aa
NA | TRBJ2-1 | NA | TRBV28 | TGTGCCAGCTCCGGGCAGCCCCACAATGAGCAGTTCTTC | CASSGQPHNEQFF
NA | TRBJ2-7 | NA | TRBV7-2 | TGTGCCAGCACCTCGGTCGGGTTAGCGGTCTACGAGCAGTACTTC | CASTSVGLAVYEQYF
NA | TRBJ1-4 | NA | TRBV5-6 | TGTGCCAGCAGCTTGTATTCGGCAACTAATGAAAAACTGTTTTTT | CASSLYSATNEKLFF
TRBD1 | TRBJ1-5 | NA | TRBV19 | TGTGCCAGTAGTATAAGGGTCAGGGGGACGGAAAATCAGCCCCAGCATTTT | CASSIRVRGTENQPQHF
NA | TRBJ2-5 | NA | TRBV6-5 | TGTGCCAGCAGTTACTGGGACGGACGGCAAGAGACCCAGTACTTC | CASSYWDGRQETQYF
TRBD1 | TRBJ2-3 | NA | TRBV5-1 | TGCGCCAGCAGCCGGGACAGCACTAGCACAGATACGCAGTATTTT | CASSRDSTSTDTQYF
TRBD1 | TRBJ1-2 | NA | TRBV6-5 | TGTGCCAGCAGTTTTACAGGGGGAGCAGGTGGCTACACCTTC | CASSFTGGAGGYTF
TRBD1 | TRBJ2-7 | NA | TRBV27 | TGTGCCAGCAGTTTTGCGGGGACAGGGGCCTACGAGCAGTACTTC | CASSFAGTGAYEQYF
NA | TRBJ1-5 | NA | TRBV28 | TGTGCCAGCAGTTCTCCTCAGGGGAATCAGCCCCAGCATTTT | CASSSPQGNQPQHF
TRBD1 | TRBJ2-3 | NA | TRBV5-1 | TGCGCCAGCCACTCGGGACAGGGGGTGGCAGATACGCAGTATTTT | CASHSGQGVADTQYF
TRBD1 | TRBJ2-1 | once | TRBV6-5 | TGTGCCAGCAGTTCCTCCGGCAGGGGGCGGATCAATGAGCAGTTCTTC | CASSSSGRGRINEQFF
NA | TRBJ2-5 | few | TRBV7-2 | TGTGCCAGCAGCTTAGCAGAGACCCAGTACTTC | CASSLAETQYF
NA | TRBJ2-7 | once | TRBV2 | TGTGCCAGCAGCCCAGGGTTGGCGTTCCGAGAAAAATTGGAGCAGTACTTC | CASSPGLAFREKLEQYF
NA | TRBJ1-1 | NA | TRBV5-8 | TGTGCCAGCAGCCCGCGTATGGAAGCTGAAGCTTTCTTT | CASSPRMEAEAFF
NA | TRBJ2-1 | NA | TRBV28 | TGTGCCAGCAGTTTAAGCCCCTCCGGATCCTACAATGAGCAGTTCTTC | CASSLSPSGSYNEQFF
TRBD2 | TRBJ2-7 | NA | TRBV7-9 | TGTGCCAGCAGCTTATGGACTAGCGGTTCCTACGAGCAGTACTTC | CASSLWTSGSYEQYF
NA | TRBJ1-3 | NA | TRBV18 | TGTGCCAGCTCACCACCCCTCCGCTCTGGAAACACCATATATTTT | CASSPPLRSGNTIYF
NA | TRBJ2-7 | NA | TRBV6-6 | TGTGCCAGCAGCTACGGGGTTGACTACGAGCAGTACTTC | CASSYGVDYEQYF
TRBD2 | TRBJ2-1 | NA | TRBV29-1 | TGCAGCGTTGTGGTAGCGGGCTTAGATGAGCAGTTCTTC | CSVVVAGLDEQFF
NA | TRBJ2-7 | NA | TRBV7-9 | TGTGCCAGCAGCCAAGGGGATCGCGAGCAGTACTTC | CASSQGDREQYF
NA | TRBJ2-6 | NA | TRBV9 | TGTGCCAGCAGCGCCCACGGGGCGCCTGGGGCCAACGTCCTGACTTTC | CASSAHGAPGANVLTF
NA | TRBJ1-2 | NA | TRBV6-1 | TGTGCCAGCAGTGAAGGACCAGCTGGCTACACCTTC | CASSEGPAGYTF
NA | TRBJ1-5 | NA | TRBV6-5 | TGTGCCAGCAGTTACGGGCGGCAAAATCAGCCCCAGCATTTT | CASSYGRQNQPQHF
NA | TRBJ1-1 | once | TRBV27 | TGTGCCAGCAGTTCCCCCCACAGGGCCGGGAACACTGAAGCTTTCTTT | CASSSPHRAGNTEAFF
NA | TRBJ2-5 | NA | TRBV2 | TGTGCCAGCTCATCGACAGACACGCTAAGGGAGACCCAGTACTTC | CASSSTDTLRETQYF
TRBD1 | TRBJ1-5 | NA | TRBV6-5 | TGTGCCAGCAGAGCGACAGGGTATGGCAATCAGCCCCAGCATTTT | CASRATGYGNQPQHF
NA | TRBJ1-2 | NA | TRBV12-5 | TGTGCTAGTGGTTTGGATCAAAGGGACTACACCTTC | CASGLDQRDYTF
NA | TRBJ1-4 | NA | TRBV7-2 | TGTGCCAGCAGCGAAAGACAGCTATCGATCGAAAAACTGTTTTTT | CASSERQLSIEKLFF
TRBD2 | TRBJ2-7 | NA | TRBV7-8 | TGTGCCAGCAGCGTACCACGAGGGGGGACTAGCGGGAGGGCCTGGTACGAGCAGTACTTC | CASSVPRGGTSGRAWYEQYF
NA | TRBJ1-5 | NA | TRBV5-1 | TGCGCCAGCAGCTGGACGGACGGATCCAATCAGCCCCAGCATTTT | CASSWTDGSNQPQHF
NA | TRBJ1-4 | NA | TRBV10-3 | TGTGCCATCAGTGAGTCGAATCAGGGACCCAATGAAAAACTGTTTTTT | CAISESNQGPNEKLFF
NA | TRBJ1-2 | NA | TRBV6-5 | TGTGCCAGCAGTTCGCCTTATGGCTACACCTTC | CASSSPYGYTF
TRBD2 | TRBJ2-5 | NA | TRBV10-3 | TGTGCCATCAGTGAGCTGACGGGGGAGGGGACCCAGTACTTC | CAISELTGEGTQYF
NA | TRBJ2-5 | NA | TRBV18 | TGTGCCAGCTCACCACAGTCTCAGGTGGGAGAGACCCAGTACTTC | CASSPQSQVGETQYF
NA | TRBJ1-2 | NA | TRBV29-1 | TGCAGCGTTGAAAGGGACCCCGGGATCTACACCTTC | CSVERDPGIYTF
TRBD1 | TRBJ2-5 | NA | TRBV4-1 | TGCGCCAGCAGCCAAGAGGACAGGGGGTGGGAGACCCAGTACTTC | CASSQEDRGWETQYF
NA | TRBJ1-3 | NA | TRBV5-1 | TGCGCCAGCAGCTTAGCAGGGTTCGCCGGAAACACCATATATTTT | CASSLAGFAGNTIYF
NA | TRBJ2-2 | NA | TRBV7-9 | TGTGCCAGCAGCTTGAAACAGTTAAACACCGGGGAGCTGTTTTTT | CASSLKQLNTGELFF
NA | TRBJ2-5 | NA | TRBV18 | TGTGCCAGCTCATCACAGGTGGGGGAGACCCAGTACTTC | CASSSQVGETQYF
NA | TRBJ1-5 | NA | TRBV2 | TGTGCCAGCAGCCGGACGGATAGCAATCAGCCCCAGCATTTT | CASSRTDSNQPQHF
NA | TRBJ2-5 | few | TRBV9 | TGTGCCAGCAGCCCGGACTGGTGGCAAGAGACCCAGTACTTC | CASSPDWWQETQYF
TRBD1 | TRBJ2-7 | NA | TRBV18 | TGTGCCAGCTCACCACGGGACAGCCACTACGAGCAGTACTTC | CASSPRDSHYEQYF
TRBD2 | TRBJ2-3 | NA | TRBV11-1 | TGTGCCAGCAGCCCTTGGGAGGGGATTAGCACAGATACGCAGTATTTT | CASSPWEGISTDTQYF
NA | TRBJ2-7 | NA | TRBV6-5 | TGTGCCAGCAGTTATGGGGGGCCTACCTACGAGCAGTACTTC | CASSYGGPTYEQYF
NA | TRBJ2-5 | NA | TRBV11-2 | TGTGCCAGCAGCCGTGGGACCTACTCTCCCGAGACCCAGTACTTC | CASSRGTYSPETQYF
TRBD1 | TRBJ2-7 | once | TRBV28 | TGTGCCAGCAGATCGGGACAGGATTACGAGCAGTACTTC | CASRSGQDYEQYF
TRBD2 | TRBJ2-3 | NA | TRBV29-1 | TGCAGCGTCGGACTAGCGGGGAGGTCAGATACGCAGTATTTT | CSVGLAGRSDTQYF
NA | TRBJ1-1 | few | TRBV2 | TGTGCCAGCAGAGCCTACCAGGGACTTGAAGCTTTCTTT | CASRAYQGLEAFF
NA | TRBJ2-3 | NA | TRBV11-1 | TGTGCCAGCAGCTTGCCCCAGCAAGATACGCAGTATTTT | CASSLPQQDTQYF
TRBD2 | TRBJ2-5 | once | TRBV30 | TGTGCCTGGAGTTTCGGACGGGTTAGCGGGAGCCCGCTGTCAGAGACCCAGTACTTC | CAWSFGRVSGSPLSETQYF
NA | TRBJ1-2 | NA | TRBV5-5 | TGTGCCAGCAGCAGACCCCAGGAATCCTATGGCTACACCTTC | CASSRPQESYGYTF
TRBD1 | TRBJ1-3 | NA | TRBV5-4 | TGTGCCAGCAGCCAGTCATTAACCGGGACAGCCTCTGGAAACACCATATATTTT | CASSQSLTGTASGNTIYF
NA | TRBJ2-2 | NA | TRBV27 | TGTGCCAGCAGTTCCAGGCTGAACACCGGGGAGCTGTTTTTT | CASSSRLNTGELFF
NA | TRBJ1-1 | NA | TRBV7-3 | TGTGCCAGCAGCCCGGGGAGGAACACTGAAGCTTTCTTT | CASSPGRNTEAFF
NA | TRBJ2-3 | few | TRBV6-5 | TGTGCCAGCAGTCATAGTTACACAGATACGCAGTATTTT | CASSHSYTDTQYF